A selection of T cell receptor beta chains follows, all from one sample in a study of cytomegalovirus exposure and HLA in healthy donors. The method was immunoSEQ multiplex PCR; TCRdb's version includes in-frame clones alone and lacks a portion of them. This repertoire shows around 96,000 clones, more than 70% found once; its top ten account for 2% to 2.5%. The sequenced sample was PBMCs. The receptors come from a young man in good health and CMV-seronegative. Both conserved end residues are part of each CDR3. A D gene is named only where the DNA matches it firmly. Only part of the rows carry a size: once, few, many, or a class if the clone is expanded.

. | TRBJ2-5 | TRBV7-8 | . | TGTGCCAGCAGCTTAGCGGGAGCCAGGTACCAAGAGACCCAGTACTTC | CASSLAGARYQETQYF
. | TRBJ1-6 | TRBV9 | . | TGTGCCAGCAGCAGTTCGGGGGAGCCTCCCCTCCACTTT | CASSSSGEPPLHF
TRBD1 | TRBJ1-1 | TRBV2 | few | TGTGCCTGCTCTCAGGGGGAGAACACTGAAGCTTTCTTT | CACSQGENTEAFF
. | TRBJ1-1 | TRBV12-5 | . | TGTGCTAGTGGTTTGGGTCCGGAGGGGCGGAACACTGAAGCTTTCTTT | CASGLGPEGRNTEAFF
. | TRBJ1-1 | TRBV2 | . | TGTGCCAGCAGTGACAGGGATCCGAAGGTTGCCACTGAAGCTTTCTTT | CASSDRDPKVATEAFF
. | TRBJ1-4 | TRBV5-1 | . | TGCGCCAGCCAACCTTCGGGAGACAATAATGAAAAACTGTTTTTT | CASQPSGDNNEKLFF
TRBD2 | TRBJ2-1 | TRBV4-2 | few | TGTGCCAGCAGCCAGGCTAGCGGGGACTACAATGAGCAGTTCTTC | CASSQASGDYNEQFF
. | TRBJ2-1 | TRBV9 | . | TGTGCCAGCAGCGCCAGCACAGGGTACCCATCTGAGCAGTTCTTC | CASSASTGYPSEQFF
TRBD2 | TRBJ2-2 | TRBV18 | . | TGTGCCAGCTCACCACCGGCTAGCGGGGTGTCCGGGGAGCTGTTTTTT | CASSPPASGVSGELFF
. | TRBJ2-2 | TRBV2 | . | TGTGCCACCCTACAGGGAGATGACACCGGGGAGCTGTTTTTT | CATLQGDDTGELFF
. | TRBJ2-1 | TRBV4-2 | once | TGTGCCAGCAGCCAAGTGGGCAGCTCCTACAATGAGCAGTTCTTC | CASSQVGSSYNEQFF
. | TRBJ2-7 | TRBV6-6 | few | TGTGCCGTTGGGTCAGGGGTAGTCGAGCAGTACTTC | CAVGSGVVEQYF
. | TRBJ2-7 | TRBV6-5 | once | TGTGCCAGCAGTTCTACTAGGGAGCAGTACTTC | CASSSTREQYF
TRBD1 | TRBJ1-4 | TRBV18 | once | TGTGCCAGCTCTGGGGCCGGGACAGGGAATGAAAAACTGTTTTTT | CASSGAGTGNEKLFF
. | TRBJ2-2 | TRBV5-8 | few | TGTGCCAGCAGCCCCCGGCGCGGGACGAACACCGGGGAGCTGTTTTTT | CASSPRRGTNTGELFF
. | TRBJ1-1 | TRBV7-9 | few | TGTGCCAGCAGCTTAACGGTAAAGGGAGGAGGAGCTTTCTTT | CASSLTVKGGGAFF
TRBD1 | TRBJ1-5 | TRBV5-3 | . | TGTGCCAGAAGCTTTAGACAGGGGGCGCAGTGGAATCAGCCCCAGCATTTT | CARSFRQGAQWNQPQHF
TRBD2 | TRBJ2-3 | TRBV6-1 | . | TGTGCCAGCAGTGGAGCGGGGGGTGACACAGATACGCAGTATTTT | CASSGAGGDTDTQYF
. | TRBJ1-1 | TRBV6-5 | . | TGTGCCAGCAGTTACCAGGGAATCATGAACACTGAAGCTTTCTTT | CASSYQGIMNTEAFF
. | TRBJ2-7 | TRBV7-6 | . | TGTGCCAGCAGTCCCCCTGAGGGCAGAACCTACGAGCAGTACTTC | CASSPPEGRTYEQYF
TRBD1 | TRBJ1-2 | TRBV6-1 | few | TGTGCCGTACGACAGGGGTCCTCTAGATATGGCTACACCTTC | CAVRQGSSRYGYTF
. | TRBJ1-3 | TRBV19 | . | TGTGCCAGTAGTATAGGGTTGGACAGCTCTGGAAACACCATATATTTT | CASSIGLDSSGNTIYF
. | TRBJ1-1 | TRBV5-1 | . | TGCGCCAGCAGCTTGACCCCAGGGTCCACTGAAGCTTTCTTT | CASSLTPGSTEAFF
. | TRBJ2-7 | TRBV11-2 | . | TGTGCCAGCAGCTTAAATCGAGGAGGGACCTACGAGCAGTACTTC | CASSLNRGGTYEQYF
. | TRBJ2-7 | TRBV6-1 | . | TGTGCCAGCAGCGCAGGGGCAATCTCCTCCTACGAGCAGTACTTC | CASSAGAISSYEQYF
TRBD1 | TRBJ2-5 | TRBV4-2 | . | TGTGCCAGCAGCCCGAGAGGACAGGACCAAGAGACCCAGTACTTC | CASSPRGQDQETQYF
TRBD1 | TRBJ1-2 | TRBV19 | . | TGTGCCAGTAGTCCCCGGACAGGGGCAGGGACCTATGGCTACACCTTC | CASSPRTGAGTYGYTF
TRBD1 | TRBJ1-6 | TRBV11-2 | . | TGTGCCAGCAGCACACTGAAAGGACAGGCGAGTTCACCCCTCCACTTT | CASSTLKGQASSPLHF
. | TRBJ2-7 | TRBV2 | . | TGTGCCAGCAGTGCCGGGAGCTCCTACGAGCAGTACTTC | CASSAGSSYEQYF
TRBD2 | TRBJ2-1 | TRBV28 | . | TGTGCCAGCAGTCCGCTAGCGGGGGGGCCCTACAATGAGCAGTTCTTC | CASSPLAGGPYNEQFF
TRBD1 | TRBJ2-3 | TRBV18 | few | TGTGCCAGCTCACCCCCGGGACAGAGTCGGGATACGCAGTATTTT | CASSPPGQSRDTQYF
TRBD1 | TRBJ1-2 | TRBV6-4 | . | TGTGCCAGCAGTGAAACAGGGGAGACTACTTATGGCTACACCTTC | CASSETGETTYGYTF
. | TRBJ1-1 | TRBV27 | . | TGTGCCAGCTCGTCTTGGGACATGGCTGAAGCTTTCTTT | CASSSWDMAEAFF
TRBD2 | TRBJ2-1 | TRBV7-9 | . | TGTGCCAGCAGCGGGGGGGACTATGGAACTAGTAGCTCCTACAATGAGCAGTTCTTC | CASSGGDYGTSSSYNEQFF
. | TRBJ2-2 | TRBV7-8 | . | TGTGCCAGCAGCTTAGTCTCAGGGACGAACACCGGGGAGCTGTTTTTT | CASSLVSGTNTGELFF
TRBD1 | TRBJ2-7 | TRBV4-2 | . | TGTGCCAGCAGCCAAACCGTGACAGGGGTCTACGAGCAGTACTTC | CASSQTVTGVYEQYF
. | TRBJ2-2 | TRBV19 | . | TGTGCCAGTAGTATTGGGAAGGGCGGGGTTACGAACACCGGGGAGCTGTTTTTT | CASSIGKGGVTNTGELFF
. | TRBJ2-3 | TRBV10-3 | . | TGTGCCATCAGTGAGCAGGGGGATACGCAGTATTTT | CAISEQGDTQYF
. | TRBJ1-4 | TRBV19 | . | TGTGCCAGTAGTATCTTCCAGGGTGCAACTAATGAAAAACTGTTTTTT | CASSIFQGATNEKLFF
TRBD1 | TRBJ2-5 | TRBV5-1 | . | TGCGCCAGCAGCTTGGAGCAGGGGGTCGGGGAGACCCAGTACTTC | CASSLEQGVGETQYF
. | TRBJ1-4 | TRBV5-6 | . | TGTGCCAGCAGCTTGAGAGGGATGGGGGAAAAACTGTTTTTT | CASSLRGMGEKLFF
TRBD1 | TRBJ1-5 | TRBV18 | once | TGTGCCAGCTCACCAGGGATTGACAGGGTGGGCAAGCATTTT | CASSPGIDRVGKHF
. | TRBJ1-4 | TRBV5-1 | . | TGCGCCAGCAGCGAGGACAACGAAAAACTGTTTTTT | CASSEDNEKLFF
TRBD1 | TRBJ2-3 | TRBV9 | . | TGTGCCAGCAGCGTAAGGGGGCGTCTTAGCACAGATACGCAGTATTTT | CASSVRGRLSTDTQYF
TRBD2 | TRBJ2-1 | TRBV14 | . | TGTGCCAGCAGCCACCCACTAGCGGGAAACAATGAGCAGTTCTTC | CASSHPLAGNNEQFF
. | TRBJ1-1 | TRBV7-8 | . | TGTGCCAGCAGCCGGGGGTTTTTGAACACTGAAGCTTTCTTT | CASSRGFLNTEAFF
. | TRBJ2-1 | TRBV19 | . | TGTGCCAGTAGTATTACGGCTAGCGACTCTAATGAGCAGTTCTTC | CASSITASDSNEQFF
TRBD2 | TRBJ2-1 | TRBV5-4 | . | TGTGCCAGCAGGTCTGGGACTACCAGATTCAATGAGCAGTTCTTC | CASRSGTTRFNEQFF
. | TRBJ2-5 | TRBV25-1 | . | TGTGCCAGCAGTGTATCCGGGACTCTGGAGACCCAGTACTTC | CASSVSGTLETQYF